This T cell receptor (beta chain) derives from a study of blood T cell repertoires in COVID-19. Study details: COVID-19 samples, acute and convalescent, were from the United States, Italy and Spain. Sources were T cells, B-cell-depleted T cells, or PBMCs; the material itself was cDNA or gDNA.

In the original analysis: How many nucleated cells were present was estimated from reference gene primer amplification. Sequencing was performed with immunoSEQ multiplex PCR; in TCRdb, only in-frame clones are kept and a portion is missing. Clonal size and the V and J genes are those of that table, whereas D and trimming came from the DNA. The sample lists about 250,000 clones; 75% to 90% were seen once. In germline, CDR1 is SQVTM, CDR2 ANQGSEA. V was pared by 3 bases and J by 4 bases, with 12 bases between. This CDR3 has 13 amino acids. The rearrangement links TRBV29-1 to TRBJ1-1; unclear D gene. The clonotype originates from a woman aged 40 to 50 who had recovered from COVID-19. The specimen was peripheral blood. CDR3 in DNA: TGCAGCGTTGAGCGTAGGGCGGGCACTGAAGCTTTCTTT. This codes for CSVERRAGTEAFF.